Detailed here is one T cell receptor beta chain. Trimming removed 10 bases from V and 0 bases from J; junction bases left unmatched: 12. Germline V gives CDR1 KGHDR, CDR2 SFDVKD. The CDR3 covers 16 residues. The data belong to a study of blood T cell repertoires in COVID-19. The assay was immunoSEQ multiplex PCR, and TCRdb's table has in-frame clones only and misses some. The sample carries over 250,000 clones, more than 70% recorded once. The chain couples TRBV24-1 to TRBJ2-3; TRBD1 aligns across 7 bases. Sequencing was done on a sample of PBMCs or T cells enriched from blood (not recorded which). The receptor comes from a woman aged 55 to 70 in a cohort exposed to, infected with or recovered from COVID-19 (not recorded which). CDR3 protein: CATSDRDLSSTDTQYF. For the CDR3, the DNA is TGTGCCACAAGCGACAGGGACCTATCTAGCACAGATACGCAGTATTTT.